One T cell receptor (beta chain) is described in this entry. In germline, CDR1 is SGHDN, CDR2 FVKESK. The CDR3 is made up of 12 amino acids. Trimming left V 7 bases short and J 5 bases short, with 8 bases between. This PCR relied on a set of 60 Vbeta primers and 13 Jbeta primers. The assay was immunoSEQ multiplex PCR, and TCRdb's table has in-frame clones only and misses some. Its table lists 130,000 to 150,000 clones. The data were obtained in a study of cytomegalovirus exposure and HLA in healthy donors. This sequence was found in a man aged 35-49 years in good health and CMV-seronegative. Sequenced material: PBMCs. The rearrangement links TRBV14 to TRBJ1-4; TRBD1 might be the D (6 bases). CDR3 in amino acids: CASKRGNEKLFF. Here the CDR3 DNA reads TGTGCCAGCAAAAGGGGGAATGAAAAACTGTTTTTT.